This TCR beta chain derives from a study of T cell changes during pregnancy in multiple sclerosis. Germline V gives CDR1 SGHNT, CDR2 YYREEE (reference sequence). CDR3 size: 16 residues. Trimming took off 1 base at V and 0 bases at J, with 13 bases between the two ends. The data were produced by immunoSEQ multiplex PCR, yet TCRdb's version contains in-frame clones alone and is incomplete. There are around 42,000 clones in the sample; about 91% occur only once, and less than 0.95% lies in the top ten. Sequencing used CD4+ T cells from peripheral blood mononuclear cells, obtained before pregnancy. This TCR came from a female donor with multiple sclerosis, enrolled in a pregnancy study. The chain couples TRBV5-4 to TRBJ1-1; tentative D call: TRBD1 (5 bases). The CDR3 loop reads CASSLPRTYMNTEAFF. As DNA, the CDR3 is TGTGCCAGCAGCTTGCCCCGGACATACATGAACACTGAAGCTTTCTTT.